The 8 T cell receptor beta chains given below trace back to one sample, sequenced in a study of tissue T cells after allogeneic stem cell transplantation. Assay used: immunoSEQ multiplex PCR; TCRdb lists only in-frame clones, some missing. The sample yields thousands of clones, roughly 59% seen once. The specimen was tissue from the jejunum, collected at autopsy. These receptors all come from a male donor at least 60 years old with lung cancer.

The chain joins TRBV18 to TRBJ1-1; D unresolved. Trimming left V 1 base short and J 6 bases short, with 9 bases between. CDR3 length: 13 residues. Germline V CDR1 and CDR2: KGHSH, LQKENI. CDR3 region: CASSPQLRSEAFF. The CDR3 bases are TGTGCCAGCTCACCACAACTGAGGTCTGAAGCTTTCTTT.

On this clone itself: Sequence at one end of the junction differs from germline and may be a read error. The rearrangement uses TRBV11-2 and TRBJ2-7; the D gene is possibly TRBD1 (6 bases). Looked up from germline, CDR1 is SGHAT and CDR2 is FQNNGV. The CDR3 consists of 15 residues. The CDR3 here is CASSPLVRLQGTPNF. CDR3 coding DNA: TGTGCCAGCAGCCCCCTAGTTCGCCTACAGGGCACCCCGAACTTC.

The CDR3 sequence: CSVRDTGSEQYF. DNA for the CDR3: TGCAGCGTGCGAGACACAGGTTCCGAGCAGTACTTC. The genes are TRBV29-1 and TRBJ2-7; weak D call: TRBD1 (5 bases). This CDR3 has 12 amino acids. Germline assignment: CDR1 SQVTM and CDR2 ANQGSEA. V was shortened by 6 bases and J by 6 bases, with 15 bases between the two germline ends.

CDR3 sequence reads: CASSWRGLAVEQFF. CDR3 nucleotide sequence: TGTGCCAGCAGTTGGCGGGGACTAGCGGTTGAGCAGTTCTTC. This rearrangement joins TRBV6-2 or TRBV6-3 to TRBJ2-1, with 11 bases identical to TRBD2. Germline assignment: CDR1 MNHEY and CDR2 SVGEGT. The CDR3 runs to 14 residues. Trimming took 4 bases from V and 9 from J; bases not matched to a gene: 5.

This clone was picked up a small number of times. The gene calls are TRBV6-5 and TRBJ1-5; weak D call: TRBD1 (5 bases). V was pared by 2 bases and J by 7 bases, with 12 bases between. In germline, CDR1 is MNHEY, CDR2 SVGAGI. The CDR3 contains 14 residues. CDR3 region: CASSYGGSRQPQHF. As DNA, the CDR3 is TGTGCCAGCAGTTACGGGGGGAGTAGGCAGCCCCAGCATTTT.

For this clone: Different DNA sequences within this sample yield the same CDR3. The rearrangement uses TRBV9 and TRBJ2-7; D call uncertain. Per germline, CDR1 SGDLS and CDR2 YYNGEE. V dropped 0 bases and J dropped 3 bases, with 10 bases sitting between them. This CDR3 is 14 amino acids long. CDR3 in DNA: TGTGCCAGCAGCGTAGGAACGGTCAACTACGAGCAGTACTTC. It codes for CASSVGTVNYEQYF.

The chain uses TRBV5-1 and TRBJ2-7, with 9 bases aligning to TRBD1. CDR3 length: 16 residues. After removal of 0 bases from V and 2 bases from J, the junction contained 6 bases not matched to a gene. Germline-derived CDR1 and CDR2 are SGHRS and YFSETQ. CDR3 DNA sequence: TGCGCCAGCAGCTTGGCTGTAGGGACAGGGACCTACGAGCAGTACTTC. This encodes CASSLAVGTGTYEQYF. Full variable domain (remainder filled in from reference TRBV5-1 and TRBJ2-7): KAGVTQTPRYLIKTRGQQVTLSCSPISGHRSVSWYQQTPGQGLQFLFEYFSETQRNKGNFPGRFSGRQFSNSRSEMNVSTLELGDSALYLCASSLAVGTGTYEQYFGPGTRLTVT.

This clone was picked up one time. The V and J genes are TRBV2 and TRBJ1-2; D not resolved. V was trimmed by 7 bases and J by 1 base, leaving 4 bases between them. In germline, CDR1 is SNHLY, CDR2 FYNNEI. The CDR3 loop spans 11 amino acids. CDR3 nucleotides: TGTGCCAGCACAAATAACTATGGCTACACCTTC. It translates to CASTNNYGYTF.